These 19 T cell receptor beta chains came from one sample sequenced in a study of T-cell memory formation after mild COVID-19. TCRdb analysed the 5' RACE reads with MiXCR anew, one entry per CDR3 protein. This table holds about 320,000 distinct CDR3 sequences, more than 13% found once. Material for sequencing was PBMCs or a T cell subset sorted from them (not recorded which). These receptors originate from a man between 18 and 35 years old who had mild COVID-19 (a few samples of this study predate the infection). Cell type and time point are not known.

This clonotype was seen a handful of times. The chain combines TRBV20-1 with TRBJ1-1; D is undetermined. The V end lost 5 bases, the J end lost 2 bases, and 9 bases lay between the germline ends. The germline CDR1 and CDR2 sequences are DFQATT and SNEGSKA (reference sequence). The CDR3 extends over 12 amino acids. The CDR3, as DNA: TGCAGTGCTTACACAGCTAACACTGAAGCTTTCTTT. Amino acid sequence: CSAYTANTEAFF.

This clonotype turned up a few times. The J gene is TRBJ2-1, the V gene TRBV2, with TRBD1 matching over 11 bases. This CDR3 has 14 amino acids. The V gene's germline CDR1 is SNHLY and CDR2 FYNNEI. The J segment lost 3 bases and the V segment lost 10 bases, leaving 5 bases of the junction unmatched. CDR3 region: CAISGTGGYNEQFF. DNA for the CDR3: TGTGCCATTTCCGGGACAGGGGGCTACAATGAGCAGTTCTTC.

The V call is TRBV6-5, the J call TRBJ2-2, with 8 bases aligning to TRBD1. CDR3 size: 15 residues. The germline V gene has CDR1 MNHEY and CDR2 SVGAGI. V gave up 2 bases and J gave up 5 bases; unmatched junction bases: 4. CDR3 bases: TGTGCCAGCAGTTACCAGGGGGCATCAACCGGGGAGCTGTTTTTT. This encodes CASSYQGASTGELFF.

The CDR3, as DNA: TGCGCCAGCAGCGACGGACTAGCTCCAGAGACCCAGTACTTC. Its protein product is CASSDGLAPETQYF. The chain uses TRBV5-1 and TRBJ2-5; TRBD2 matches 8 bases. The J segment lost 4 bases and the V segment lost 4 bases, leaving 6 bases of the junction unmatched. The germline V gene has CDR1 SGHRS and CDR2 YFSETQ. The CDR3 runs to 14 residues.

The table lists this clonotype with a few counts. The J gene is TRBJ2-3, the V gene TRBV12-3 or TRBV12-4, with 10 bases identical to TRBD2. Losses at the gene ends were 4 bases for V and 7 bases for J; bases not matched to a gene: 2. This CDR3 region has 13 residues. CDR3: CASSSSGGNTQYF. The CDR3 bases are TGTGCCAGCAGTTCTAGCGGGGGAAATACGCAGTATTTT.

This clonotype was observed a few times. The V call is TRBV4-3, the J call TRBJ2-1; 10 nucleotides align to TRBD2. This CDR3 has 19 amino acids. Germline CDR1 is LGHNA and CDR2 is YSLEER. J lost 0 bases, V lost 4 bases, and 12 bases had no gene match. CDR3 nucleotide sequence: TGCGCCAGCAGCCCAAGAAGGCTAGCGGGGGATAGCTCCTACAATGAGCAGTTCTTC. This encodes CASSPRRLAGDSSYNEQFF.

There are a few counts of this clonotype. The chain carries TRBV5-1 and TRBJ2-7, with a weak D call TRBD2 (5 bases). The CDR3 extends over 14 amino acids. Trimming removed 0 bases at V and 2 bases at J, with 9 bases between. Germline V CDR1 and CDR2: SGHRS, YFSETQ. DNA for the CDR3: TGCGCCAGCAGCTTGGGTAGTAGCGCCTACGAGCAGTACTTC. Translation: CASSLGSSAYEQYF.

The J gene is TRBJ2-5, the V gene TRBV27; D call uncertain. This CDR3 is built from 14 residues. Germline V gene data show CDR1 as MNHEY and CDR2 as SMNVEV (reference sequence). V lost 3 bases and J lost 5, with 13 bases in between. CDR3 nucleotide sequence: TGTGCCAGCAGTTTGCTGGGTTATGGGGAGACCCAGTACTTC. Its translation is CASSLLGYGETQYF.

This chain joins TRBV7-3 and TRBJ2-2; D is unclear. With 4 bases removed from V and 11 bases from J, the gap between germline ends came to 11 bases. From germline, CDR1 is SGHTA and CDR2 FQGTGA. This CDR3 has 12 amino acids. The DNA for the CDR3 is TGTGCCAGCAGCTGGCTCAAGGGAGAGCTGTTTTTT. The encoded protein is CASSWLKGELFF.

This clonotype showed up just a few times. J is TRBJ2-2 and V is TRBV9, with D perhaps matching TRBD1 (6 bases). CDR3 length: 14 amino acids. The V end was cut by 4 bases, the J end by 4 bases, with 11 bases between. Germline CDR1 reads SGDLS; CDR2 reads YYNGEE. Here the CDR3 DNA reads TGTGCCAGCAGCTACGACAGGACCACCGGGGAGCTGTTTTTT. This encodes CASSYDRTTGELFF.

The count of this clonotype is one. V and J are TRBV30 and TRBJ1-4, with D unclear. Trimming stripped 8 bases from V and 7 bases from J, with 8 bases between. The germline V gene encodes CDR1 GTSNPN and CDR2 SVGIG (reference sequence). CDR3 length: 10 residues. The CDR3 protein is CARLGEKLFF. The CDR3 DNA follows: TGTGCCCGCCTGGGTGAAAAACTGTTTTTT.

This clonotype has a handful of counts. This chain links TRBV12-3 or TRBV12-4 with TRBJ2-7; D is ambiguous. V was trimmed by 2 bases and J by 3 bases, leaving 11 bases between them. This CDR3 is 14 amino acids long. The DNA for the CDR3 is TGTGCCAGCAGTTTATGGCAGGTTGGCTACGAGCAGTACTTC. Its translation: CASSLWQVGYEQYF.

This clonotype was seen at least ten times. The CDR3 bases are TGTGCCAGCAGTCTGGGGACAGGTAAACTGGCCCAGCATTTT. This translates into CASSLGTGKLAQHF. The chain joins TRBV12-3 or TRBV12-4 to TRBJ1-5, with 8 bases matching TRBD1. The CDR3 length is 14 residues. Trimming cost V 5 bases and J 11 bases; bases outside gene matches: 11.

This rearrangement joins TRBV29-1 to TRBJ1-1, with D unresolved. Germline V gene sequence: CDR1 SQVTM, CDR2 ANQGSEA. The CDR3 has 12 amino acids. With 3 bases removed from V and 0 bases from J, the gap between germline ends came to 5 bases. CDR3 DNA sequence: TGCAGCGTTGACAGAATGAACACTGAAGCTTTCTTT. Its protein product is CSVDRMNTEAFF.

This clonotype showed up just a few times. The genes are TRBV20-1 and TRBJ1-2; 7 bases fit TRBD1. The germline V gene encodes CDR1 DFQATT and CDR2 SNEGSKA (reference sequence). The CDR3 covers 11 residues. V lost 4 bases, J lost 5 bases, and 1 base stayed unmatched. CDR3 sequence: CSAMTGYGYTF. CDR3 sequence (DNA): TGCAGTGCTATGACAGGGTATGGCTACACCTTC.

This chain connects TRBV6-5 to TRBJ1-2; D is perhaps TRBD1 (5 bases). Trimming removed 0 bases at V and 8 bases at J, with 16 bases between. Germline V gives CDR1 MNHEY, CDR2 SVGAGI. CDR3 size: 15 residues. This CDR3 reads CASSYSRSGTSGYTF. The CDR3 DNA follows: TGTGCCAGCAGTTACTCCCGCTCTGGGACCTCGGGCTACACCTTC.

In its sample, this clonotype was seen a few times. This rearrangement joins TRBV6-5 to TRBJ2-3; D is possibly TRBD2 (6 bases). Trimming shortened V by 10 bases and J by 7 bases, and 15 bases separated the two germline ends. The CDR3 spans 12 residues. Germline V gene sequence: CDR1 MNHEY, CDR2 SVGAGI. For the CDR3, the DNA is TGTGCCACCTTGAATAGCGGTAATACGCAGTATTTT. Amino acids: CATLNSGNTQYF.

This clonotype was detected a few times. Written as DNA, the CDR3 is TGTGCCAGCAGGCCCGGGACAGGGGAGAAAGGGTACGAGCAGTACTTC. This encodes CASRPGTGEKGYEQYF. V is TRBV11-2 and J is TRBJ2-7; 10 nucleotides line up with TRBD1. Germline CDR1 is SGHAT and CDR2 is FQNNGV. CDR3 length: 16 residues. With 6 bases clipped from V and 4 bases from J, the junction kept 12 bases outside the gene matches.

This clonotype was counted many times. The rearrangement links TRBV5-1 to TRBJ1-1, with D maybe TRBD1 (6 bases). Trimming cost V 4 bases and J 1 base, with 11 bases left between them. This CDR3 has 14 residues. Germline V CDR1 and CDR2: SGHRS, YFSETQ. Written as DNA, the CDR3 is TGCGCCAGCAGCCCACAGGGAGGGAACACTGAAGCTTTCTTT. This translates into CASSPQGGNTEAFF.